The T cell receptor beta chain described here comes from a study of OX40 agonist ivuxolimab in advanced cancers. Study details: A male proportion of 82.7% was recorded, with mean age about 62 years and range 23 to 79.

Between the trimmed V and J ends, which lost 3 bases and 0 bases, there was a span of 9 bases. The CDR3 is 15 amino acids. CDR1 and CDR2 (germline): LNHDA, SQIVND (reference sequence). Sequencing was performed with immunoSEQ multiplex PCR; in TCRdb, only in-frame clones are kept and a portion is missing. The table has some 18,000 clones, just over 70% seen once. The sequenced sample was CD4+ or CD8+ T cells sorted from blood, obtained in a trial of the OX40 agonist ivuxolimab. The source of this sequence is an adult with an advanced solid tumor such as melanoma, head and neck, liver or kidney cancer. This rearrangement joins TRBV19 to TRBJ2-1; maybe TRBD2 (5 bases). The CDR3 nucleotides are TGTGCCAGTAGTATTAGAGCGGACTCCTACAATGAGCAGTTCTTC. This codes for CASSIRADSYNEQFF.